This entry describes one T cell receptor (beta chain). This specimen comes from a study of blood T cell repertoires in COVID-19. Study background: Italy, Spain and the United States were the sources of the convalescent and acute COVID-19 samples. Sample material is recorded as cDNA or gDNA derived from T cells, B-cell-depleted T cells, or PBMCs.

In the authors' workflow: Scientists estimated how many nucleated cells there were by amplifying reference gene primers. Libraries were prepared by immunoSEQ multiplex PCR; TCRdb keeps only in-frame clonotypes and omits some of them. V, J and clone size derive from that table, while D and trimming were established from the DNA sequence. Of around 370,000 clones in the sample, 85% to 90% were seen once. Trimming at V came to 7 bases and at J to 0 bases, leaving 5 bases not matched to a gene. The germline CDR1 and CDR2 sequences are WSHSY and SAAADI. The CDR3 runs 16 residues. Followed over time, Seattle patients had been enrolled while infection was active.

The V call is TRBV10-2, the J call TRBJ2-4; 11 bases map to TRBD2. The sequence derives from a woman aged 50 to 60 with COVID-19, enrolled during active disease. The sequenced sample was peripheral blood. In DNA, the CDR3 is TGCGCCAGCATTAGCGGGAGGGCCATAGCCAAAAACATTCAGTACTTC. Translation: CASISGRAIAKNIQYF.